This TCR beta chain comes out of a study of cytotoxic CD8 clonotypes in ibrutinib-treated CLL. The table came from immunoSEQ multiplex PCR; TCRdb's copy has only in-frame clones and leaves some out. The table has approximately 120,000 clones, around four fifths seen once; the top ten hold around 3.3%. The germline V gene encodes CDR1 GTSNPN and CDR2 SVGIG (reference sequence). The CDR3 has 14 residues. Trimming removed 7 bases from V and 3 bases from J; junction bases left unmatched: 11. Source: PBMCs, taken after 24 months of ibrutinib treatment. The clonotype comes from a human donor with chronic lymphocytic leukemia. The V gene is TRBV30, the J gene TRBJ1-2; TRBD1 agrees at 7 bases. CDR3 amino acids: CASIRQGSDYGYTF. The CDR3 DNA reads TGTGCCTCGATAAGACAGGGTTCGGACTATGGCTACACCTTC. The full variable domain, its missing parts supplied by reference TRBV30 and TRBJ1-2, is SQTIHQWPATLVQPVGSPLSLECTVEGTSNPNLYWYRQAAGRGLQLLFYSVGIGQISSEVPQNLSASRPQDRQFILSSKKLLLSDSGFYLCASIRQGSDYGYTFGSGTRLTVV.